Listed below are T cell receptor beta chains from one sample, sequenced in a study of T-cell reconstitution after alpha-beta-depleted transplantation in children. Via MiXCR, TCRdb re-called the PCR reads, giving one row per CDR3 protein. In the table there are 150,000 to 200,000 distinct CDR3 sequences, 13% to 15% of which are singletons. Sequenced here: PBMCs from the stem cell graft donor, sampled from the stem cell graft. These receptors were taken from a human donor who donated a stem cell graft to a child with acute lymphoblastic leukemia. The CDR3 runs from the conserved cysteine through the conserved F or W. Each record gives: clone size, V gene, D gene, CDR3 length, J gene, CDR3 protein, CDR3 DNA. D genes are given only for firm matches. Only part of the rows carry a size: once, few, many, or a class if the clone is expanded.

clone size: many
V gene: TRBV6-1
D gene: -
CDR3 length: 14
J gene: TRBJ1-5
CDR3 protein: CASSFNQQSQPQHF
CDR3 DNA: TGTGCCAGCAGCTTCAACCAACAGAGTCAGCCCCAGCATTTT

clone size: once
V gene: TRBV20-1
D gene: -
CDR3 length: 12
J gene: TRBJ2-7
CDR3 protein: CSASGDLDEQYF
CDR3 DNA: TGCAGTGCCAGCGGAGACCTCGACGAGCAGTACTTC

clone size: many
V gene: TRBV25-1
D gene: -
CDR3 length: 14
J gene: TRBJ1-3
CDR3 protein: CASSDLGGGNTIYF
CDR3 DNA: TGTGCCAGCAGTGATTTGGGCGGTGGAAACACCATATATTTT

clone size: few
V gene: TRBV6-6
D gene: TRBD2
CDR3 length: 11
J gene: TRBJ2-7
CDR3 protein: CASLAGGGQYF
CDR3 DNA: TGTGCCAGCCTAGCGGGAGGAGGGCAGTACTTC

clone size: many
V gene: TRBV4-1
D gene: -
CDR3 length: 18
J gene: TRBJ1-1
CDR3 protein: CASSQDRVWGRLNTEAFF
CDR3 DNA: TGCGCCAGCAGCCAAGATCGGGTGTGGGGCAGGCTGAACACTGAAGCTTTCTTT

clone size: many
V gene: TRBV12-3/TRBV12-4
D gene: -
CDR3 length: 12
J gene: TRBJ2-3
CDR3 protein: CASSPNLDTQYF
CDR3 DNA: TGTGCCAGCAGCCCCAACCTAGATACGCAGTATTTT

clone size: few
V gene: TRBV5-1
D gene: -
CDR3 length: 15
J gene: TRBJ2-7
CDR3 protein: CASSPDSGYSYEQYF
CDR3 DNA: TGCGCCAGCAGTCCTGACAGCGGATACTCCTACGAGCAGTACTTC

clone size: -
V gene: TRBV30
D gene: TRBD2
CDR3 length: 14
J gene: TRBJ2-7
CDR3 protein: CAWERLAGGMKQYF
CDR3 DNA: TGTGCCTGGGAAAGGCTAGCGGGAGGAATGAAGCAGTACTTC

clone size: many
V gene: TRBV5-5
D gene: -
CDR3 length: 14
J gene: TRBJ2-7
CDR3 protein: CASSLWQGGYEQYF
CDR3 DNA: TGTGCCAGCAGCTTGTGGCAGGGGGGGTACGAGCAGTACTTC

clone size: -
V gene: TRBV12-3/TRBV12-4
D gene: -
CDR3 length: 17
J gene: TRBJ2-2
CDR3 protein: CASSPPVGRPRAGELFF
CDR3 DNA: TGTGCCAGCAGCCCCCCCGTGGGGCGCCCCAGGGCCGGGGAGCTGTTTTTT

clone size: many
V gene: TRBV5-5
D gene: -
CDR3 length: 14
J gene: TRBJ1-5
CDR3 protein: CASSGGGGDQPQHF
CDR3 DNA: TGTGCCAGCAGCGGGGGGGGAGGCGATCAGCCCCAGCATTTT

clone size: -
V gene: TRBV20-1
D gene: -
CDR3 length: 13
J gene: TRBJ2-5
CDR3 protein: CSARDLPQETQYF
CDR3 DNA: TGCAGTGCTAGAGACTTACCCCAAGAGACCCAGTACTTC

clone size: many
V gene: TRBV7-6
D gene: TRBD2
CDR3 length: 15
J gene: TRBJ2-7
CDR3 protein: CASSPFPAGGYEQYF
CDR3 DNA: TGTGCCAGCAGCCCTTTTCCAGCGGGAGGGTACGAGCAGTACTTC

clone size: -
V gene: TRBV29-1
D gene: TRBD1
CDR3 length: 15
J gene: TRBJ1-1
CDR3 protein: CSGRGGGQGDTEAFF
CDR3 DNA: TGCAGCGGTAGGGGGGGGGGACAGGGGGACACTGAAGCTTTCTTT

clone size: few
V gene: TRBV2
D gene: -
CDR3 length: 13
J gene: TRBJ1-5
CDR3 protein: CASSDSRNQPQHF
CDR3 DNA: TGTGCCAGCAGTGATTCGAGAAATCAGCCCCAGCATTTT

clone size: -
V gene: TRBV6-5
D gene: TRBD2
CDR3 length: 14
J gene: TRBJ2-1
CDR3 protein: CASSYGLGVNEQFF
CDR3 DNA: TGTGCCAGCAGTTACGGACTAGGAGTCAATGAGCAGTTCTTC

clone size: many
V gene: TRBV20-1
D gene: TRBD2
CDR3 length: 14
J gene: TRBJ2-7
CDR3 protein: CSARAGTSIDEQYF
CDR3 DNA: TGCAGTGCTAGAGCCGGGACTAGCATCGACGAGCAGTACTTC

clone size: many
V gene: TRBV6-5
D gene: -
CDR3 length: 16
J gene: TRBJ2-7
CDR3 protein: CASSTTPGSWSYEQYF
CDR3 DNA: TGTGCCAGCAGTACGACGCCAGGGTCGTGGTCCTACGAGCAGTACTTC

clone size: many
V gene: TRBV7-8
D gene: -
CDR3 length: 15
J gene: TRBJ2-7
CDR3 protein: CASSTRPTGSYEQYF
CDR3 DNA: TGTGCCAGCAGCACCCGGCCTACAGGGAGTTACGAGCAGTACTTC

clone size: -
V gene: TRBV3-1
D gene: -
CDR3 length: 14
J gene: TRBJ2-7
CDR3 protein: CASSQDPGTYEQYF
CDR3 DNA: TGTGCCAGCAGCCAAGATCCCGGGACCTACGAGCAGTACTTC

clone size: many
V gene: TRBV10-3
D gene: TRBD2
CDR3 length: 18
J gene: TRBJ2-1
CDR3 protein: CAISGPRDYSTVTNEQFF
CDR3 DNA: TGTGCCATCAGTGGGCCGCGGGACTACTCAACAGTAACAAATGAGCAGTTCTTC

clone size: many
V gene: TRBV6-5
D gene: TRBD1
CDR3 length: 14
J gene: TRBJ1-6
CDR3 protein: CASTSGQENSPLHF
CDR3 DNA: TGTGCCAGCACCTCTGGACAGGAGAATTCACCCCTCCACTTT

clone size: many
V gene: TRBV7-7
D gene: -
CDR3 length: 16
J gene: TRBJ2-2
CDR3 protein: CASSFSAHANTGELFF
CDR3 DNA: TGTGCCAGCAGCTTTAGCGCACACGCGAACACCGGGGAGCTGTTTTTT

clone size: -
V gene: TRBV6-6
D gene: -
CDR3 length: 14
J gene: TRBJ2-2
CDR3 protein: CASGADSNTGELFF
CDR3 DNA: TGTGCCAGCGGAGCGGACTCGAACACCGGGGAGCTGTTTTTT

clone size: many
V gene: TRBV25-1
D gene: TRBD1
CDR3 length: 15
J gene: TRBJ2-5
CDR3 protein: CASSDYRGGRETQYF
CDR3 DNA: TGTGCCAGCAGTGACTACCGAGGGGGCCGGGAGACCCAGTACTTC

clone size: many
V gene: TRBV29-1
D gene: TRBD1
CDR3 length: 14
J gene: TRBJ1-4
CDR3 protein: CSVIQGATNEKLFF
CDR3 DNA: TGCAGCGTTATACAGGGGGCTACTAATGAAAAACTGTTTTTT

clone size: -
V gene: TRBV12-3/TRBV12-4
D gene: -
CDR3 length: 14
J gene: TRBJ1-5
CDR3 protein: CASSNREGNQPQHF
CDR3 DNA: TGTGCCAGCTCAAACAGGGAGGGGAATCAGCCCCAGCATTTT

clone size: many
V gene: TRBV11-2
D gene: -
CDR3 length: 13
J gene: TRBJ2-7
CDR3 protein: CASSLDRGREQYF
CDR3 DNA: TGTGCCAGCAGCTTAGACAGGGGTCGCGAGCAGTACTTC

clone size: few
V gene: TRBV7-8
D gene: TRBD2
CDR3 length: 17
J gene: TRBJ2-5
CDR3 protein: CASSRPGASGRKETQYF
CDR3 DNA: TGTGCCAGCAGCCGGCCGGGGGCTAGCGGGAGGAAAGAGACCCAGTACTTC

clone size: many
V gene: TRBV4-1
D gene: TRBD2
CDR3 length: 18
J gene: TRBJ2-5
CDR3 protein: CASSRGTSGSWAQETQYF
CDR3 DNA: TGCGCCAGCAGCCGCGGGACTAGCGGGAGTTGGGCACAAGAGACCCAGTACTTC

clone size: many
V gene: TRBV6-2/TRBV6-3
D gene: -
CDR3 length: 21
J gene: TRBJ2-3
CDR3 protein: CASSYCNRDHLIPIGTDTQYF
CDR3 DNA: TGTGCCAGCAGTTACTGCAACCGGGACCACCTAATCCCTATCGGAACAGATACGCAGTATTTT

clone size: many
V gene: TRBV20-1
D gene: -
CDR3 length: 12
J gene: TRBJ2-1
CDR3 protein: CSASPGVNEQFF
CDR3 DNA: TGCAGTGCTAGTCCGGGGGTGAATGAGCAGTTCTTC

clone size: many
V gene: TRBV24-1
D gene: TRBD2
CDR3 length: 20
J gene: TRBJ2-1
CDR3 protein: CATSDFKLAGDARSYNEQFF
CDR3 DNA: TGTGCCACCAGTGATTTTAAACTAGCGGGAGACGCTCGGTCCTACAATGAGCAGTTCTTC

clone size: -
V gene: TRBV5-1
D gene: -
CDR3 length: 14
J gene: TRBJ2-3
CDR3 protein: CASSQEPGDYTQYF
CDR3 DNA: TGCGCCAGCAGTCAGGAGCCCGGGGATTATACGCAGTATTTT

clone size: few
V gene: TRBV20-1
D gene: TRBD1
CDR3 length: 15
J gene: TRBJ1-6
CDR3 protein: CSARTGEAYNSPLHF
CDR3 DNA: TGCAGTGCTAGGACAGGGGAGGCCTATAATTCACCCCTCCACTTT

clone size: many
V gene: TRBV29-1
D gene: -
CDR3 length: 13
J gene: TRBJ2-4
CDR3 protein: CSVERQAPDIQYF
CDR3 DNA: TGCAGCGTTGAGCGGCAGGCCCCCGACATTCAGTACTTC

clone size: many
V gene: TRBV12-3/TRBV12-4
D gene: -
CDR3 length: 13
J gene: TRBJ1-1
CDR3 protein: CASKPHRDTEAFF
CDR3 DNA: TGTGCCAGCAAACCCCATAGGGACACTGAAGCTTTCTTT

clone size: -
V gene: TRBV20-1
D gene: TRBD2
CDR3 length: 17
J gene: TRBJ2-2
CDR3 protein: CSARGLAGVRYEGELFF
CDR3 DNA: TGCAGTGCCCGGGGACTAGCGGGAGTACGATACGAAGGGGAGCTGTTTTTT

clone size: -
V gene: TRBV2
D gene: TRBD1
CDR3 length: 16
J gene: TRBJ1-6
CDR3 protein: CASSFDRGADGSPLHF
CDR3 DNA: TGTGCCAGCAGTTTTGACAGGGGAGCGGACGGTTCACCCCTCCACTTT

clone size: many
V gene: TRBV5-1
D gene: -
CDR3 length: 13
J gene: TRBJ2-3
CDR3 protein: CASSGQDKYTQYF
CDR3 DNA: TGCGCCAGCAGCGGTCAAGATAAATATACGCAGTATTTT

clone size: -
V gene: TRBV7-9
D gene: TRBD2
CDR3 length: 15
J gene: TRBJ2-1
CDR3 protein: CASSPLAGVFNEKFF
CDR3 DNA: TGTGCCAGCAGCCCACTAGCGGGAGTTTTCAATGAGAAGTTCTTC

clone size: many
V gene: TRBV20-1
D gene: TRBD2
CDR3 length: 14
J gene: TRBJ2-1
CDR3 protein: CSARRLAGGIEQFF
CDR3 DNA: TGCAGTGCTAGAAGGCTAGCGGGAGGTATTGAGCAGTTCTTC

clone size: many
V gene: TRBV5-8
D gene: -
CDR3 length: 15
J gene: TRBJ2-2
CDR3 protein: CASSHRSLNTGELFF
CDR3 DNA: TGTGCCAGCAGCCACCGGTCCCTGAACACCGGGGAGCTGTTTTTT

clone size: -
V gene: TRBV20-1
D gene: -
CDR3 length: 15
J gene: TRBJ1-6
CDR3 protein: CSARDSSSYNSPLHF
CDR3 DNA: TGCAGTGCTAGAGACTCGAGCTCCTATAATTCACCCCTCCACTTT

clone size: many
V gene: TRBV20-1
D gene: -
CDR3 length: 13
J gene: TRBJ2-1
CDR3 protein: CSARAGNHNEQFF
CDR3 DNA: TGCAGTGCTAGAGCCGGGAACCACAATGAGCAGTTCTTC